These T cell receptor beta chains were read from a single sample in a study of CD8 T cells in Susac syndrome. A single record per CDR3 protein comes from TCRdb applying MiXCR to the immunoSEQ multiplex PCR reads. The profile shows about 300,000 distinct CDR3 sequences, approximately 85% of them singletons. The sample taken for sequencing was CD8+ T cells from PBMCs. The receptors derive from a human donor with multiple sclerosis. CDR3s include the opening cysteine and the closing phenylalanine or tryptophan. Fields, in order: D gene, CDR3 length, clone size, J gene, V gene, CDR3 DNA, CDR3 protein. A D gene is named only where the DNA matches it firmly. Only some rows state a clone size, as once, few, many or a class for expanded clones.

d_call: TRBD2; cdr3_length: 15; clone_size: NA; j_call: TRBJ2-7; v_call: TRBV7-8; cdr3_nt: TGTGCCAGCAGACCGAAGGCGGGAGGGAAGGGCGAGCAGTACTTC; cdr3_aa: CASRPKAGGKGEQYF
d_call: TRBD2; cdr3_length: 15; clone_size: NA; j_call: TRBJ2-7; v_call: TRBV11-2; cdr3_nt: TGTGCCAGCAGCTCGTGGACTAGCGGGACCTACGAGCAGTACTTC; cdr3_aa: CASSSWTSGTYEQYF
d_call: NA; cdr3_length: 15; clone_size: few; j_call: TRBJ2-7; v_call: TRBV15; cdr3_nt: TGTGCCACCAGCGACGGGTGGGGGGGCTATCGAGAGCAGTACTTC; cdr3_aa: CATSDGWGGYREQYF
d_call: NA; cdr3_length: 15; clone_size: NA; j_call: TRBJ2-1; v_call: TRBV13; cdr3_nt: TGTGCCAGCAGCTGGACGGGGGTCTCCTACAATGAGCAGTTCTTC; cdr3_aa: CASSWTGVSYNEQFF
d_call: TRBD2; cdr3_length: 15; clone_size: NA; j_call: TRBJ2-1; v_call: TRBV27; cdr3_nt: TGTGCCAGCAGTTTATCGCTAGCGGAGGTCGATGAGCAGTTCTTC; cdr3_aa: CASSLSLAEVDEQFF
d_call: TRBD2; cdr3_length: 15; clone_size: once; j_call: TRBJ2-2; v_call: TRBV20-1; cdr3_nt: TGCAGTGCCACTCACTGGGAGGGCCACGCCGGGGAGCTGTTTTTT; cdr3_aa: CSATHWEGHAGELFF
d_call: TRBD2; cdr3_length: 15; clone_size: NA; j_call: TRBJ2-1; v_call: TRBV20-1; cdr3_nt: TGCAGTGCTAGGACTAGCGGGGCTTCCTACAATGAGCAGTTCTTC; cdr3_aa: CSARTSGASYNEQFF
d_call: NA; cdr3_length: 12; clone_size: NA; j_call: TRBJ1-4; v_call: TRBV5-6; cdr3_nt: TGTGCCAGCAGCCGAGGAGAATCTAAACTGTTTTTT; cdr3_aa: CASSRGESKLFF
d_call: TRBD2; cdr3_length: 18; clone_size: NA; j_call: TRBJ2-3; v_call: TRBV15; cdr3_nt: TGTGCCACCAGATCCCGAAAGTTCGCGGGAGGGCCTGTGGATACGCAGTATTTT; cdr3_aa: CATRSRKFAGGPVDTQYF
d_call: TRBD1; cdr3_length: 13; clone_size: NA; j_call: TRBJ2-7; v_call: TRBV27; cdr3_nt: TGTGCCAGCACTGGGGGACAGAACTACGAGCAGTACTTC; cdr3_aa: CASTGGQNYEQYF
d_call: TRBD1; cdr3_length: 13; clone_size: NA; j_call: TRBJ2-7; v_call: TRBV27; cdr3_nt: TGTGCCAGCAGACTACAGGGGGCCTACGAGCAGTACTTC; cdr3_aa: CASRLQGAYEQYF
d_call: NA; cdr3_length: 15; clone_size: NA; j_call: TRBJ2-7; v_call: TRBV4-3; cdr3_nt: TGCGCCAGCAGCCAACTAGAGGGGGGAAGCTACGAGCAGTACTTC; cdr3_aa: CASSQLEGGSYEQYF
d_call: TRBD2; cdr3_length: 14; clone_size: NA; j_call: TRBJ2-5; v_call: TRBV5-4; cdr3_nt: TGTGCCAGCAGCTCCGGGGGGGAGAGGTGGACCCAGTACTTC; cdr3_aa: CASSSGGERWTQYF
d_call: TRBD1; cdr3_length: 14; clone_size: NA; j_call: TRBJ2-3; v_call: TRBV20-1; cdr3_nt: TGCAGTGCTGGCTCATCGAGGGGGCGTTATACGCAGTATTTT; cdr3_aa: CSAGSSRGRYTQYF
d_call: TRBD2; cdr3_length: 16; clone_size: NA; j_call: TRBJ2-1; v_call: TRBV20-1; cdr3_nt: TGTAGTGCTAGGTCGCGCGGGAGGTCCCCCTACAATGAGCAGTTCTTC; cdr3_aa: CSARSRGRSPYNEQFF
d_call: TRBD1; cdr3_length: 12; clone_size: NA; j_call: TRBJ1-4; v_call: TRBV4-1; cdr3_nt: TGCGCCAGCAGCCGGCCAGGGGGGGAACTGTTTTTT; cdr3_aa: CASSRPGGELFF
d_call: NA; cdr3_length: 16; clone_size: NA; j_call: TRBJ2-1; v_call: TRBV4-3; cdr3_nt: TGCGCCAGCAGCCAAGATTCTGGAGGAGCGAACAATGAGCAGTTCTTC; cdr3_aa: CASSQDSGGANNEQFF
d_call: TRBD2; cdr3_length: 15; clone_size: NA; j_call: TRBJ2-7; v_call: TRBV6-2/TRBV6-3; cdr3_nt: TGTGCCAGCACCCTCGCACTAGCGGGAGGCTACGAGCAGTACTTC; cdr3_aa: CASTLALAGGYEQYF
d_call: TRBD2; cdr3_length: 17; clone_size: NA; j_call: TRBJ2-1; v_call: TRBV4-3; cdr3_nt: TGCGCCAGCAGCCGCGAGGGACTAGCGGGAGGGTACAATGAGCAGTTCTTC; cdr3_aa: CASSREGLAGGYNEQFF
d_call: NA; cdr3_length: 16; clone_size: NA; j_call: TRBJ1-6; v_call: TRBV6-1; cdr3_nt: TGTGCCAGCAGCCCCTACCCGACAGTGTATAATTCACCCCTCCACTTT; cdr3_aa: CASSPYPTVYNSPLHF
d_call: NA; cdr3_length: 20; clone_size: NA; j_call: TRBJ2-6; v_call: TRBV4-3; cdr3_nt: TGCGCCAGCAGCCAAGGGGGCAGGTCTCAATTTCTGTCTGGGGCCAACGTCCTGACTTTC; cdr3_aa: CASSQGGRSQFLSGANVLTF
d_call: NA; cdr3_length: 15; clone_size: NA; j_call: TRBJ1-2; v_call: TRBV27; cdr3_nt: TGTGCCAGCAGTCCCCCTTCGAGGGGACTAGATGGCTACACCTTC; cdr3_aa: CASSPPSRGLDGYTF
d_call: NA; cdr3_length: 15; clone_size: NA; j_call: TRBJ2-1; v_call: TRBV4-3; cdr3_nt: TGCGCCAGCAGCCAGGACGTTGGTGTCTACTATGAGCAGTTCTTC; cdr3_aa: CASSQDVGVYYEQFF
d_call: NA; cdr3_length: 13; clone_size: NA; j_call: TRBJ2-7; v_call: TRBV5-5; cdr3_nt: TGTGCCGGCAGCTACCTGCTGAGTTACGAGCAGTACTTC; cdr3_aa: CAGSYLLSYEQYF
d_call: NA; cdr3_length: 15; clone_size: NA; j_call: TRBJ2-7; v_call: TRBV7-6; cdr3_nt: TGTGCCAGCAGCGATAGGACGGCCAGGGTAAGCGAGCAGTACTTC; cdr3_aa: CASSDRTARVSEQYF
d_call: NA; cdr3_length: 15; clone_size: NA; j_call: TRBJ2-7; v_call: TRBV7-9; cdr3_nt: TGTGCCAGCAGCTTAGTCCCTGAGGGCTCCTACGAGCAGTACTTC; cdr3_aa: CASSLVPEGSYEQYF
d_call: NA; cdr3_length: 16; clone_size: NA; j_call: TRBJ2-6; v_call: TRBV5-1; cdr3_nt: TGCGCCAGCAGCTTGGACCCGACCTCTGGGGCCAACGTCCTGACTTTC; cdr3_aa: CASSLDPTSGANVLTF
d_call: TRBD2; cdr3_length: 16; clone_size: NA; j_call: TRBJ2-3; v_call: TRBV7-9; cdr3_nt: TGTGCCAGCAGCTCCACCACTAGCGGGATTCAAGATACGCAGTATTTT; cdr3_aa: CASSSTTSGIQDTQYF
d_call: TRBD2; cdr3_length: 16; clone_size: NA; j_call: TRBJ2-1; v_call: TRBV28; cdr3_nt: TGTGCCAGCAGCGCTGGACTAGGGGCAGCCTACAATGAGCAGTTCTTC; cdr3_aa: CASSAGLGAAYNEQFF
d_call: NA; cdr3_length: 15; clone_size: NA; j_call: TRBJ2-1; v_call: TRBV30; cdr3_nt: TGTGCCTGGAGTTCCACAGGGCCGTCCTACAATGAGCAGTTCTTC; cdr3_aa: CAWSSTGPSYNEQFF
d_call: TRBD1; cdr3_length: 19; clone_size: NA; j_call: TRBJ2-1; v_call: TRBV27; cdr3_nt: TGTGCCAGCTTCCCGGGACAGGGTGTTTCCCTTCGCTACTACAATGAGCAGTTCTTC; cdr3_aa: CASFPGQGVSLRYYNEQFF
d_call: NA; cdr3_length: 15; clone_size: NA; j_call: TRBJ2-2; v_call: TRBV20-1; cdr3_nt: TGCAGTGCTAGAGATATCTCCTGGCCCGCCGGGGAGCTGTTTTTT; cdr3_aa: CSARDISWPAGELFF
d_call: NA; cdr3_length: 13; clone_size: NA; j_call: TRBJ2-7; v_call: TRBV27; cdr3_nt: TGTGCCAGCAGTGCAGCGGATTTATACGAGCAGTACTTC; cdr3_aa: CASSAADLYEQYF
d_call: NA; cdr3_length: 14; clone_size: NA; j_call: TRBJ2-3; v_call: TRBV12-3/TRBV12-4; cdr3_nt: TGTGCCAGCAGTTCATTCAGGGTGACAGATACGCAGTATTTT; cdr3_aa: CASSSFRVTDTQYF
d_call: NA; cdr3_length: 17; clone_size: NA; j_call: TRBJ2-7; v_call: TRBV5-8; cdr3_nt: TGTGCCAGCAGCCCGATCAGACTGGACCTCGTCGTATACGAGCAGTACTTC; cdr3_aa: CASSPIRLDLVVYEQYF
d_call: NA; cdr3_length: 14; clone_size: NA; j_call: TRBJ2-7; v_call: TRBV20-1; cdr3_nt: TGCAGTGCCAGGGGCGGGACCTTCGGGTACGGGCAGTACTTC; cdr3_aa: CSARGGTFGYGQYF
d_call: TRBD2; cdr3_length: 17; clone_size: NA; j_call: TRBJ2-7; v_call: TRBV28; cdr3_nt: TGTGCCAGCAGTTCCCAACGGCTAGCGGGAGTCCCCTACGAGCAGTACTTC; cdr3_aa: CASSSQRLAGVPYEQYF
d_call: NA; cdr3_length: 13; clone_size: NA; j_call: TRBJ2-1; v_call: TRBV5-1; cdr3_nt: TGCGCCAGCAGCTTGGCAATAGCGAATGAGCAGTTCTTC; cdr3_aa: CASSLAIANEQFF
d_call: NA; cdr3_length: 13; clone_size: NA; j_call: TRBJ2-3; v_call: TRBV14; cdr3_nt: TGTGCCAGCAGCGCGAGTCCAGCAGATACGCAGTATTTT; cdr3_aa: CASSASPADTQYF
d_call: NA; cdr3_length: 15; clone_size: NA; j_call: TRBJ2-2; v_call: TRBV29-1; cdr3_nt: TGCAGCGCCGTTTCGTCGGACAGCAACGCCGGGGAGCTGTTTTTT; cdr3_aa: CSAVSSDSNAGELFF
d_call: NA; cdr3_length: 12; clone_size: NA; j_call: TRBJ2-1; v_call: TRBV30; cdr3_nt: TGTGCCTGGAGTGTCCTAGGGGATGAGCAGTTCTTC; cdr3_aa: CAWSVLGDEQFF
d_call: NA; cdr3_length: 13; clone_size: NA; j_call: TRBJ2-1; v_call: TRBV9; cdr3_nt: TGTGCCAGCATGGGTAGGGCAAATAATGAGCAGTTCTTC; cdr3_aa: CASMGRANNEQFF